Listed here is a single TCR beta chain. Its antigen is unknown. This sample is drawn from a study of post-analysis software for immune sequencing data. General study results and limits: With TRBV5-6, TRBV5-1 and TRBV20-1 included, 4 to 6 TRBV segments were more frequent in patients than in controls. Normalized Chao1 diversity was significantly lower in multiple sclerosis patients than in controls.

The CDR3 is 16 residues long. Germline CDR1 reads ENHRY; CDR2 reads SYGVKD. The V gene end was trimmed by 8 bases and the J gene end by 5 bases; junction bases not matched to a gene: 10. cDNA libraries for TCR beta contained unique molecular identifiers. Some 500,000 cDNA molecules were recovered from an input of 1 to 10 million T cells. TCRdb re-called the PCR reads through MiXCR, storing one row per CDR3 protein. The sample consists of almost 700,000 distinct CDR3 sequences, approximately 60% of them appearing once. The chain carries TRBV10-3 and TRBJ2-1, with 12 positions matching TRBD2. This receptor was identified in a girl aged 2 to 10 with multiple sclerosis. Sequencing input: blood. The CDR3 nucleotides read TGTGCCATCTCGGCTAGCGGGGGGGCAGAAAACAATGAGCAGTTCTTC. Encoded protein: CAISASGGAENNEQFF.